A single sample gave rise to the 18 T cell receptor beta chains below, sequenced in a study of shared clonotypes between healthy human individuals. Only in-frame clones appear in the TCRdb table, and some are missing; sequencing was by immunoSEQ multiplex PCR. The table has roughly 500,000 clones, around 80% seen once. Sample: PBMCs. The receptor source for this set is a woman aged 40-49 years in good health. Some clones in this sample may be carry-over from other donors' samples.

The V gene is TRBV6-6, the J gene TRBJ1-2; no definite D call. The germline gives CDR1 MNHNY, CDR2 SVGAGI (reference sequence). The CDR3 consists of 15 residues. Trimming took 6 bases from V and 4 from J, leaving 18 bases between them. In DNA form, the CDR3 reads TGTGCCAGCAGCCTACCCCCTCCTAGCCCCTATGGCTACACCTTC. It codes for CASSLPPPSPYGYTF.

This chain links TRBV6-4 with TRBJ2-3; D is tentatively TRBD1 or TRBD2 (6 bases each). The V end lost 11 bases, the J end lost 7 bases, and 25 bases lay between the germline ends. Per germline, CDR1 MRHNA and CDR2 SNTAGT. This CDR3 spans 15 amino acids. The CDR3 coding sequence is TGTGCCGGACACACAGTAGGGGGGTGCGGTTATACGCAGTATTTT. Translating it yields CAGHTVGGCGYTQYF.

The chain links TRBV9 to TRBJ1-2; D unresolved. The germline V and J ends were trimmed by 3 bases and 4 bases, with 7 bases remaining between them. CDR1 SGDLS and CDR2 YYNGEE come from the germline V gene. This CDR3 comprises 12 residues. The CDR3 spells CASSAIGYGYTF. CDR3 bases: TGTGCCAGCAGCGCCATAGGCTATGGCTACACCTTC.

This clone was detected a few times. The V gene is TRBV2, the J gene TRBJ2-7; no firm D call. CDR3 size: 13 residues. Germline CDR1 and CDR2: SNHLY and FYNNEI. The germline V and J ends were trimmed by 10 bases and 3 bases, with 16 bases remaining between them. The CDR3 spells CATTDTANYEQYF. In DNA, the CDR3 is TGTGCCACCACGGATACAGCTAACTACGAGCAGTACTTC. The entire variable domain, with the rest obtained from reference TRBV2 and TRBJ2-7, is as follows: EPEVTQTPSHQVTQMGQEVILRCVPISNHLYFYWYRQILGQKVEFLVSFYNNEISEKSEIFDDQFSVERPDGSNFTLKIRSTKLEDSAMYFCATTDTANYEQYFGPGTRLTVT.

The chain joins TRBV19 to TRBJ2-5; D is uncertain. The CDR3 consists of 14 residues. The germline V gene has CDR1 LNHDA and CDR2 SQIVND (reference sequence). With 5 bases removed from V and 4 bases from J, the gap between germline ends came to 14 bases. In nucleotides, the CDR3 is TGTGCCAGTAGTTTGCTAGGTAGGCCAGAGACCCAGTACTTC. Translated, it gives CASSLLGRPETQYF.

The V gene is TRBV14, the J gene TRBJ2-5, with unresolved D. This CDR3 is built from 14 residues. Germline CDR1 SGHDN, CDR2 FVKESK. V was pared by 0 bases and J by 0 bases, with 5 bases between. In DNA, the CDR3 is TGTGCCAGCAGCCAAGATTTGTACCAAGAGACCCAGTACTTC. This gives the protein CASSQDLYQETQYF.

The chain links TRBV11-3 to TRBJ1-1; weak D call: TRBD1 (5 bases). Between the trimmed V and J ends, which lost 5 bases and 10 bases, there was a span of 17 bases. The germline V gene has CDR1 SGHNT and CDR2 YENEEA. The CDR3 runs 13 residues. CDR3 loop: CASSRTDRGIAFF. The CDR3 DNA reads TGTGCCAGCAGCCGAACTGATAGGGGTATAGCTTTCTTT. The entire variable domain, with the rest obtained from reference TRBV11-3 and TRBJ1-1, is as follows: EAGVVQSPRYKIIEKKQPVAFWCNPISGHNTLYWYLQNLGQGPELLIRYENEEAVDDSQLPKDRFSAERLKGVDSTLKIQPAELGDSAVYLCASSRTDRGIAFFGQGTRLTVV.

Worth noting for this clone: A much bigger clone sits one base away, suggesting this may be a read error. This chain joins TRBV18 and TRBJ1-2; D is ambiguous. The CDR3 sequence is 14 residues long. CDR1 is KGHSH, CDR2 LQKENI, per germline. V dropped 0 bases and J dropped 6 bases, with 11 bases sitting between them. CDR3 loop: CASSPPHGRNGYTF. CDR3 DNA sequence: TGTGCCAGCTCACCACCGCATGGCAGGAATGGCTACACCTTC.

In this sample, this clone turned up many times. This chain connects TRBV10-1 to TRBJ2-2, with TRBD2 matching over 13 bases. This CDR3 has 18 residues. The V gene end was trimmed by 2 bases and the J gene end by 0 bases; junction bases not matched to a gene: 3. From germline, CDR1 is WNHNN and CDR2 SYGVQD (reference sequence). CDR3 bases: TGCGCCAGCAGTGAGGGGACTAGCGGGAACGCGAACACCGGGGAGCTGTTTTTT. It codes for CASSEGTSGNANTGELFF.

A single count supports this clone. Other nucleotide sequences in the sample specify the same CDR3. The chain couples TRBV11-2 to TRBJ2-5, with a possible D match to TRBD1 (5 bases). The DNA matches TRBJ2-7 better at its end, which makes the J call doubtful. There are 14 residues in the CDR3. CDR1 SGHAT and CDR2 FQNNGV come from the germline V gene. The CDR3 DNA reads TGTGCCAGCAGCTTAGGGCAGGGCCTCTACGAGCAGTACTTC. Protein product: CASSLGQGLYEQYF.

This clone was seen a few times. V usage is TRBV28 and J usage is TRBJ2-7, with D possibly matching TRBD1 (6 bases). Trimming left V 6 bases short and J 3 bases short, with 15 bases between. The germline V gene encodes CDR1 MDHEN and CDR2 SYDVKM. There are 14 residues in the CDR3. Here the CDR3 reads CASRVADRVYEQYF. As DNA, the CDR3 is TGTGCCAGCAGGGTTGCGGACAGAGTCTACGAGCAGTACTTC. Full variable domain (outside the CDR3, taken from reference TRBV28 and TRBJ2-7): DVKVTQSSRYLVKRTGEKVFLECVQDMDHENMFWYRQDPGLGLRLIYFSYDVKMKEKGDIPEGYSVSREKKERFSLILESASTNQTSMYLCASRVADRVYEQYFGPGTRLTVT.

The chain carries TRBV30 and TRBJ1-1, with a possible D match to TRBD1 (6 bases). This CDR3 contains 14 residues. In germline, CDR1 is GTSNPN, CDR2 SVGIG (reference sequence). Trimming shortened V by 3 bases and J by 4 bases, and 15 bases separated the two germline ends. The CDR3 region has the DNA TGTGCCTGGAGCGACACCGGCAGGGGCACTGAAGCTTTCTTT. This encodes CAWSDTGRGTEAFF.

The gene calls are TRBV29-1 and TRBJ2-5, with TRBD2 identical over 9 bases. The CDR3 runs to 13 residues. CDR1 is SQVTM, CDR2 ANQGSEA, per germline. With 3 bases clipped from V and 4 bases from J, the junction kept 3 bases outside the gene matches. The chain's CDR3 is CSVDTSGRETQYF. CDR3 bases: TGCAGCGTTGACACTAGCGGGCGAGAGACCCAGTACTTC.

The chain is built from TRBV5-1 and TRBJ2-5, with 8 bases lining up with TRBD2. Per the germline V gene, CDR1 is SGHRS and CDR2 is YFSETQ. This CDR3 comprises 15 residues. The V gene end was trimmed by 4 bases and the J gene end by 8 bases; junction bases not matched to a gene: 13. CDR3 DNA: TGCGCCAGCAGCGGTTCGGGGGGGCCAGGTGAAACCCAGTACTTC. Protein product: CASSGSGGPGETQYF.

The rearrangement links TRBV11-2 to TRBJ2-6, with D perhaps TRBD2 (5 bases). Germline lookup yields CDR1 SGHAT and CDR2 FQNNGV. CDR3 length: 15 residues. Trimming shortened V by 1 base and J by 2 bases, and 6 bases separated the two germline ends. CDR3 sequence reads: CASSLAGTGANVLTF. The CDR3 region has the DNA TGTGCCAGCAGCTTAGCGGGGACTGGGGCCAACGTCCTGACTTTC.

J is TRBJ2-5 and V is TRBV4-3; 8 nucleotides match TRBD2. Germline lookup yields CDR1 LGHNA and CDR2 YSLEER. The J segment lost 5 bases and the V segment lost 3 bases, leaving 8 bases of the junction unmatched. The CDR3 spans 15 residues. The chain's CDR3 is CASSQTGRAEETQYF. The CDR3 DNA sequence: TGCGCCAGCAGCCAGACCGGGAGGGCCGAGGAGACCCAGTACTTC.

The chain recombines TRBV7-8 with TRBJ1-4; TRBD1 might be the D (5 bases). The CDR3 consists of 14 residues. The V end lost 3 bases, the J end lost 10 bases, and 15 bases lay between the germline ends. The germline gives CDR1 SGHVS, CDR2 FQNEAQ. The CDR3 DNA sequence: TGTGCCAGCAGCTTGGGTGGGGGAATGGCAAAACTGTTTTTT. Translating it yields CASSLGGGMAKLFF.

This clone was recorded many times. The sample has other DNA sequences that encode this CDR3 too. This chain links TRBV30 with TRBJ2-7; D uncertain. V was cut by 0 bases and J by 4 bases, with 7 bases left in between. Germline values: CDR1 GTSNPN, CDR2 SVGIG (reference sequence). This CDR3 has 12 residues. The CDR3 nucleotides are TGTGCCTGGAGTGTAAGGGAATACGAGCAGTACTTC. Amino acid sequence: CAWSVREYEQYF.